These 23 T cell receptor beta chains came from one sample sequenced in a study of response to subunit inactivated influenza vaccine. One entry per CDR3 protein results from TCRdb running MiXCR on the RT-PCR reads. The table lists more than 400,000 distinct CDR3 sequences, roughly 9.7% of them singletons. The source was PBMCs from blood, collected roughly 45 days after vaccination. The source of these receptors is a man aged 50 or older who received an inactivated influenza vaccine.

The chain is built from TRBV5-1 and TRBJ2-1; D possibly uses TRBD1 or TRBD2 (6 bases each). V lost 5 bases to trimming and J lost 8 bases, with 23 bases between them. Germline V lookup: CDR1 SGHRS, CDR2 YFSETQ. CDR3 length: 16 residues. Here the CDR3 DNA reads TGCGCCAGCAGATTTCCCCACACAGGGAGGACGGATGAGCAGTTCTTC. Protein: CASRFPHTGRTDEQFF.

This clonotype has at least ten counts. The rearrangement links TRBV6-5 to TRBJ2-7; tentative D call: TRBD2 (5 bases). The CDR3 is made up of 11 amino acids. CDR1 is MNHEY and CDR2 is SVGAGI in the germline V gene. V was cut by 6 bases and J by 2 bases, with 5 bases left in between. CDR3 coding DNA: TGTGCCAGCAGAGCGGCCTACGAGCAGTACTTC. Its protein product is CASRAAYEQYF.

This sequence joins TRBV6-1 and TRBJ1-6, with 7 positions matching TRBD1. Germline V gene lookup returns CDR1 MNHNS and CDR2 SASEGT. The CDR3 loop spans 15 amino acids. V was clipped by 8 bases and J by 6 bases; unmatched bases: 10. CDR3 loop: CASWGIQGPNSPLHF. For the CDR3, the DNA is TGTGCCAGCTGGGGTATACAGGGGCCTAATTCACCCCTCCACTTT.

V usage is TRBV2 and J usage is TRBJ1-2; no definite D call. CDR3 size: 13 residues. Trimming pared 0 bases from V and 12 bases from J, leaving 14 bases between. Looked up from germline, CDR1 is SNHLY and CDR2 is FYNNEI. CDR3 sequence reads: CASSEARSSKHTF. The CDR3 nucleotides are TGTGCCAGCAGTGAAGCGCGTAGCTCTAAGCACACCTTC.

The sample holds a few counts of this clonotype. The chain is built from TRBV14 and TRBJ2-5; D uncertain. The V gene's germline CDR1 is SGHDN and CDR2 FVKESK. Trimming removed 5 bases at V and 2 bases at J, with 12 bases between. The CDR3 extends over 14 amino acids. The CDR3 bases are TGTGCCAGCAGCGAACACCGTTGGCAAGAGACCCAGTACTTC. Protein sequence: CASSEHRWQETQYF. The full variable domain, rest sourced from reference TRBV14 and TRBJ2-5, is EAGVTQFPSHSVIEKGQTVTLRCDPISGHDNLYWYRRVMGKEIKFLLHFVKESKQDESGMPNNRFLAERTGGTYSTLKVQPAELEDSGVYFCASSEHRWQETQYFGPGTRLLVL.

J is TRBJ2-3 and V is TRBV20-1, with 11 bases matching TRBD2. This CDR3 is built from 15 residues. CDR1 is DFQATT and CDR2 is SNEGSKA in the germline V gene (reference sequence). The ends lost 5 bases at V and 2 bases at J; junction bases unmatched: 6. In DNA, the CDR3 is TGCAGTGCTGAACCGACTAGCGGGGACACAGATACGCAGTATTTT. This sequence encodes CSAEPTSGDTDTQYF.

In this sample, this clonotype turned up a few times. The J gene is TRBJ2-3, the V gene TRBV7-9; D is ambiguous. CDR3 size: 14 residues. Germline CDR1 reads SEHNR; CDR2 reads FQNEAQ (reference sequence). V gave up 4 bases and J gave up 4 bases, with 12 bases separating them. CDR3 sequence: CASSSPTSADTQYF. In DNA, the CDR3 is TGTGCCAGCAGCTCACCCACTTCGGCAGATACGCAGTATTTT.

In DNA, the CDR3 is TGCAGTGCTAGAGGACTAGCCTGGACAGATACGCAGTATTTT. Translated: CSARGLAWTDTQYF. This chain uses TRBV20-1 with TRBJ2-3; 7 bases fit TRBD2. CDR1 and CDR2 (germline): DFQATT, SNEGSKA (reference sequence). The J segment lost 3 bases and the V segment lost 1 base, leaving 4 bases of the junction unmatched. CDR3 length: 14 amino acids.

On this clonotype: The junction departs from the called germline gene at one end, perhaps through a read error. V gene TRBV12-3 or TRBV12-4 combines with J gene TRBJ2-5, with D possibly matching TRBD2 (5 bases). CDR3 length equals 15 residues. The CDR3: CASSSETQERETQSF. The CDR3 nucleotides read TGTGCCAGCAGTTCAGAGACCCAAGAGAGGGAGACCCAGTCCTTC.

This clonotype was picked up a small number of times. The CDR3 nucleotides are TGCAGTGCTAGCAGGATCGATCAGCCCCAGCATTTT. Its translation is CSASRIDQPQHF. The J gene is TRBJ1-5, the V gene TRBV20-1; D ambiguous. V lost 3 bases, J lost 5 bases, and 8 bases lay in between. The CDR3 is made up of 12 amino acids. The germline V gene has CDR1 DFQATT and CDR2 SNEGSKA (reference sequence).

This clonotype was detected only a few times. The chain's CDR3 is CASSRTSGVYEQYF. The CDR3 bases are TGTGCCAGCAGCCGGACTAGCGGCGTCTACGAGCAGTACTTC. The chain joins TRBV7-2 to TRBJ2-7, with 10 bases lining up with TRBD2. Germline values: CDR1 SGHTA, CDR2 FQGNSA. This CDR3 has 14 amino acids. J lost 3 bases, V lost 5 bases, and 4 bases had no gene match.

This rearrangement joins TRBV7-7 to TRBJ2-1, with D maybe TRBD2 (5 bases). CDR1 is SSHAT, CDR2 FNYEAQ, per germline (reference sequence). The CDR3 totals 15 residues. Trimming took off 5 bases at V and 8 bases at J, with 19 bases between the two ends. For the CDR3, the DNA is TGTGCCAGCAGCCCGACTAAATCGCCGGTCTATGAGCAGTTCTTC. It yields the protein CASSPTKSPVYEQFF.

This clonotype was seen many times. This chain connects TRBV20-1 to TRBJ2-7, with 7 bases aligning to TRBD1. Germline V CDR1 and CDR2: DFQATT, SNEGSKA (reference sequence). The length of the CDR3 is 13 residues. Trimming cost V 6 bases and J 3 bases; bases outside gene matches: 8. The chain's CDR3 is CSAAQGVVYEQYF. CDR3 coding DNA: TGCAGTGCAGCTCAGGGGGTGGTCTACGAGCAGTACTTC.

The chain joins TRBV5-1 to TRBJ2-1; D perhaps matches TRBD1 (6 bases). The V gene's germline CDR1 is SGHRS and CDR2 YFSETQ. This CDR3 is 14 amino acids long. V dropped 5 bases and J dropped 0 bases, with 9 bases sitting between them. The CDR3 DNA is TGCGCCAGCAGGAAACAGGGCTCCTACAATGAGCAGTTCTTC. Its protein product is CASRKQGSYNEQFF.

V gene TRBV12-3 or TRBV12-4 combines with J gene TRBJ1-1; D might be TRBD1 (5 bases). The germline V and J ends were trimmed by 7 bases and 0 bases, with 12 bases remaining between them. The CDR3 is 14 amino acids. The CDR3 region is CASTSQVLNTEAFF. In nucleotides, the CDR3 is TGTGCCAGCACCTCACAGGTATTGAACACTGAAGCTTTCTTT.

This clonotype was found many times. The V and J genes are TRBV20-1 and TRBJ2-7; 10 bases map to TRBD2. The CDR3 covers 15 residues. Germline-derived CDR1 and CDR2 are DFQATT and SNEGSKA (reference sequence). V lost 4 bases to trimming and J lost 1 base; unmatched junction nucleotides: 7. In nucleotides, the CDR3 is TGCAGTGCTAAATTGGCTAGCGGGGGATCCTACGAGCAGTACTTC. As protein: CSAKLASGGSYEQYF.

This clonotype has just a few counts. The genes are TRBV27 and TRBJ1-1; D remains ambiguous. Per germline, CDR1 MNHEY and CDR2 SMNVEV (reference sequence). Trimming pared 6 bases from V and 4 bases from J, leaving 18 bases between. The CDR3 totals 15 residues. Here the CDR3 reads CASSSLPSGGTEAFF. The CDR3 DNA is TGTGCCAGCAGCTCCCTTCCCAGCGGAGGCACTGAAGCTTTCTTT.

This clonotype was seen more than once but under ten times. The chain employs TRBV29-1 and TRBJ2-5, with 8 bases fitting TRBD1. The V and J ends lost 4 bases and 3 bases, in that order; junction bases with no gene match: 10. The CDR3 sequence is 15 residues long. From germline, CDR1 is SQVTM and CDR2 ANQGSEA. As DNA, the CDR3 is TGCAGCGTTGCCACACCAAGGACAGGGAAAGAGACCCAGTACTTC. This encodes CSVATPRTGKETQYF.

The chain carries TRBV12-3 or TRBV12-4 and TRBJ2-3, with 7 bases matching TRBD1. J was trimmed by 6 bases and V by 2 bases; bases with no gene match: 5. This CDR3 has 14 residues. CDR3 nucleotide sequence: TGTGCCAGCAGTTTAACAGGGGTGGTTGATACGCAGTATTTT. This encodes CASSLTGVVDTQYF.

Note on this clonotype: A much more abundant neighbour one base away suggests this may be a read error. V and J are TRBV9 and TRBJ2-5, with 12 bases aligning to TRBD1. V dropped 4 bases and J dropped 4; count of bases not matched to a gene: 5. Germline CDR1 SGDLS, CDR2 YYNGEE. This CDR3 spans 15 amino acids. The CDR3 nucleotides are TGTGCCAGCAGCCCGGGACAGGGGGCAGGAGAGACCCAGTACTTC. Translation: CASSPGQGAGETQYF.

This clonotype was seen a few times. V is TRBV11-2 and J is TRBJ2-5; 9 nucleotides agree with TRBD1. The CDR3 is 15 residues long. CDR1 and CDR2 from the germline V gene are SGHAT and FQNNGV. The J segment lost 4 bases and the V segment lost 1 base, leaving 4 bases of the junction unmatched. CDR3 sequence: CASSLARTGAETQYF. The CDR3 bases are TGTGCCAGCAGCTTAGCCCGGACAGGGGCAGAGACCCAGTACTTC.

The rearrangement uses TRBV12-3 or TRBV12-4 and TRBJ1-1; D is uncertain. Trimming left V 8 bases short and J 0 bases short, with 16 bases between. There are 15 residues in the CDR3. CDR3 bases: TGTGCCAGCTCCCCCGGTGGCACAGTGAACACTGAAGCTTTCTTT. Protein sequence: CASSPGGTVNTEAFF.

V is TRBV7-3 and J is TRBJ1-1, with TRBD1 matching over 8 bases. CDR1 and CDR2 from the germline V gene are SGHTA and FQGTGA. Trimming removed 0 bases from V and 4 bases from J; junction bases left unmatched: 7. The CDR3 consists of 16 residues. The CDR3 spells CASSLTPDRAPTEAFF. The CDR3, as DNA: TGTGCCAGCAGCTTAACCCCGGACAGGGCCCCCACTGAAGCTTTCTTT.